These 22 T cell receptor beta chains share one sample of origin, sequenced in a study of blood T cells in healthy people across ages. It was with a sample-barcoded 5' primer and a J-beta primer mix that a second PCR of about 6 to 12 cycles was run. MiXCR, applied by TCRdb to the 5' RACE reads, yields one record per CDR3 protein. The table lists about 970,000 distinct CDR3 sequences, roughly 51% of them singletons. The sequencing sample was made of blood. These receptors were obtained from a woman in her sixties or seventies in good health.

This clonotype was seen a handful of times. The chain combines TRBV29-1 with TRBJ2-5; no definite D call. Per germline, CDR1 SQVTM and CDR2 ANQGSEA. The CDR3 spans 14 residues. Trimming pared 1 base from V and 2 bases from J, leaving 11 bases between. DNA of the CDR3: TGCAGCGTTGAAGTACGAGCCAGTCAAGAGACCCAGTACTTC. Translated: CSVEVRASQETQYF.

The chain employs TRBV2 and TRBJ1-3; maybe TRBD1 (5 bases). Trimming pared 2 bases from V and 5 bases from J, leaving 16 bases between. The length of the CDR3 is 16 residues. Germline V gene data show CDR1 as SNHLY and CDR2 as FYNNEI. The CDR3 spells CASSESGREGRNTIYF. In DNA form, the CDR3 reads TGTGCCAGCAGTGAAAGTGGCAGGGAAGGAAGAAACACCATATATTTT. The entire variable domain, with the rest obtained from reference TRBV2 and TRBJ1-3, is as follows: EPEVTQTPSHQVTQMGQEVILRCVPISNHLYFYWYRQILGQKVEFLVSFYNNEISEKSEIFDDQFSVERPDGSNFTLKIRSTKLEDSAMYFCASSESGREGRNTIYFGEGSWLTVV.

The rearrangement joins TRBV20-1 to TRBJ2-1; possibly TRBD2 for D (6 bases). Germline-derived CDR1 and CDR2 are DFQATT and SNEGSKA (reference sequence). The CDR3 consists of 15 residues. The V gene lost 0 bases and the J gene lost 3 bases, with 12 bases spanning the gap. As DNA, the CDR3 is TGCAGTGCTAGAGATGCAGCGGGCATCTACAATGAGCAGTTCTTC. Translation: CSARDAAGIYNEQFF.

The rearrangement links TRBV20-1 to TRBJ2-4; a weak D match, TRBD1 (8 bases). The germline CDR1 and CDR2 sequences are DFQATT and SNEGSKA (reference sequence). The V end was cut by 0 bases, the J end by 0 bases, with 12 bases between. The length of the CDR3 is 16 residues. CDR3 DNA: TGCAGTGCTAGAGAGGGAGGGACAGGAGCCAAAAACATTCAGTACTTC. This sequence encodes CSAREGGTGAKNIQYF.

This clonotype was seen repeatedly, ten times or more. This chain connects TRBV5-1 to TRBJ2-1, with TRBD2 matching 11 bases. CDR3 length: 15 amino acids. Looked up from germline, CDR1 is SGHRS and CDR2 is YFSETQ. V was clipped by 2 bases and J by 10 bases; unmatched bases: 8. CDR3: CASSFSGRAAWEQFF. CDR3 nucleotides: TGCGCCAGCAGCTTTAGCGGGAGGGCCGCTTGGGAGCAGTTCTTC.

The chain combines TRBV7-2 with TRBJ2-7; D is unresolved. Germline V gene lookup returns CDR1 SGHTA and CDR2 FQGNSA. This CDR3 comprises 11 residues. The ends were cut back, 5 bases at V and 12 bases at J, with 14 bases in the middle. CDR3 in amino acids: CASSDQETPYF. The CDR3 bases are TGTGCCAGCAGCGACCAAGAGACCCCGTACTTC.

The chain recombines TRBV28 with TRBJ2-5, with D uncertain. This CDR3 has 14 amino acids. The V end lost 5 bases, the J end lost 5 bases, and 15 bases lay between the germline ends. Germline CDR1 reads MDHEN; CDR2 reads SYDVKM. The CDR3 DNA reads TGTGCCAGCAGTGTTTCGACCCTCGGGGAGACCCAGTACTTC. This encodes CASSVSTLGETQYF. Using reference TRBV28 and TRBJ2-5 for the parts outside the CDR3, the full variable domain is DVKVTQSSRYLVKRTGEKVFLECVQDMDHENMFWYRQDPGLGLRLIYFSYDVKMKEKGDIPEGYSVSREKKERFSLILESASTNQTSMYLCASSVSTLGETQYFGPGTRLLVL.

V and J are TRBV6-4 and TRBJ1-2, with TRBD1 as a possible D gene (6 bases). The CDR3 covers 15 residues. The V and J ends lost 7 bases and 3 bases respectively, with 18 bases between them. Looked up from germline, CDR1 is MRHNA and CDR2 is SNTAGT. The CDR3 DNA follows: TGTGCCAGCACCCGGGACACCTACCCTTACTATGGCTACACCTTC. Translating it yields CASTRDTYPYYGYTF.

Here the CDR3 reads CSAPDQTSGPYEQYF. CDR3 coding DNA: TGCAGTGCTCCAGACCAGACTAGCGGCCCCTACGAGCAGTACTTC. The chain links TRBV20-1 to TRBJ2-7; 9 bases map to TRBD2. Trimming cost V 5 bases and J 2 bases; bases outside gene matches: 10. Germline-derived CDR1 and CDR2 are DFQATT and SNEGSKA (reference sequence). The CDR3 is made up of 15 amino acids.

V usage is TRBV12-3 or TRBV12-4 and J usage is TRBJ2-1, with 8 nucleotides matching TRBD2. The CDR3 sequence is 16 residues long. V lost 3 bases to trimming and J lost 6 bases; unmatched junction nucleotides: 10. The CDR3 region has the DNA TGTGCCAGCAGTTTCCGGGGAGCGGGAGCTCTCAATGAGCAGTTCTTC. It is translated as CASSFRGAGALNEQFF.

The chain is built from TRBV7-2 and TRBJ2-1; tentatively, D is TRBD1 or TRBD2 (7 bases each). Trimming cost V 10 bases and J 8 bases, with 18 bases left between them. The CDR3 is 13 amino acids. CDR1 is SGHTA, CDR2 FQGNSA, per germline. The CDR3 reads CTMAGGGQDEQFF. The CDR3 bases are TGTACCATGGCAGGGGGAGGGCAGGATGAGCAGTTCTTC.

This clonotype was detected only once. The J gene is TRBJ1-2, the V gene TRBV20-1; D remains unclear. The CDR3 has 12 amino acids. Germline V CDR1 and CDR2: DFQATT, SNEGSKA (reference sequence). Trimming shortened V by 5 bases and J by 4 bases, and 11 bases separated the two germline ends. The CDR3: CSAQALGYGYTF. CDR3 sequence (DNA): TGCAGTGCTCAGGCCCTTGGCTATGGCTACACCTTC.

This chain joins TRBV7-9 and TRBJ2-3, with no clear D. V lost 5 bases and J 6 bases, leaving 15 bases between the germline ends. Germline V gene data show CDR1 as SEHNR and CDR2 as FQNEAQ (reference sequence). The CDR3 consists of 14 residues. The CDR3 DNA reads TGTGCCAGCAGCCCTCCTGACATATTCGATACGCAGTATTTT. Translating it yields CASSPPDIFDTQYF.

This clonotype was observed a few times. The J gene is TRBJ2-7, the V gene TRBV5-1; D is ambiguous. Deletions cut 0 bases from V and 7 bases from J, with 14 bases between. The CDR3 has 14 residues. The germline CDR1 and CDR2 sequences are SGHRS and YFSETQ. The CDR3 sequence is CASSLAHGRAEQYF. DNA for the CDR3: TGCGCCAGCAGCTTGGCCCATGGCCGGGCAGAGCAGTACTTC.

This clonotype showed up just a few times. The chain carries TRBV10-3 and TRBJ2-5; D is unclear. The J call is doubtful: the DNA matches TRBJ2-7 better. Germline V gene data show CDR1 as ENHRY and CDR2 as SYGVKD. The CDR3 contains 13 residues. CDR3 protein: CAISDLVINEQYF. CDR3 sequence (DNA): TGTGCCATCAGTGACCTGGTGATAAACGAGCAGTACTTC.

The chain joins TRBV27 to TRBJ2-7; D might be TRBD2 (6 bases). The germline V gene encodes CDR1 MNHEY and CDR2 SMNVEV (reference sequence). The CDR3 length is 16 residues. Trimming shortened V by 3 bases and J by 7 bases, and 22 bases separated the two germline ends. The CDR3, as DNA: TGTGCCAGCAGTTTGGGTGCGGGGTGGGGTTACAATGAGCAGTACTTC. Its translation: CASSLGAGWGYNEQYF.

The V call is TRBV4-1, the J call TRBJ2-7, with TRBD2 identical over 7 bases. This CDR3 is built from 16 residues. The ends lost 1 base at V and 1 base at J; junction bases unmatched: 7. Germline V lookup: CDR1 MGHRA, CDR2 YSYEKL. CDR3 in DNA: TGCGCCAGCAGCCAAGCTACAGCGGGAAGGTCCTACGAGCAGTACTTC. Protein product: CASSQATAGRSYEQYF.

This clonotype was seen a handful of times. This chain connects TRBV6-6 to TRBJ2-7; D gene ambiguous. Trimming pared 0 bases from V and 1 base from J, leaving 13 bases between. CDR1 MNHNY and CDR2 SVGAGI come from the germline V gene (reference sequence). The length of the CDR3 is 16 residues. The CDR3 spells CASSYSEQNPSYEQYF. For the CDR3, the DNA is TGTGCCAGCAGTTACTCCGAACAAAACCCTTCCTACGAGCAGTACTTC.

The table lists this clonotype with a few counts. V is TRBV27 and J is TRBJ2-3; TRBD2 matches at 12 bases. The V segment lost 6 bases and the J segment 4 bases; nucleotides outside the gene matches: 5. The CDR3 length is 15 residues. Germline V lookup: CDR1 MNHEY, CDR2 SMNVEV (reference sequence). CDR3 region: CASSRTSGRSDTQYF. The CDR3 nucleotides read TGTGCCAGCAGCCGAACTAGCGGGAGGTCAGATACGCAGTATTTT.

The genes are TRBV29-1 and TRBJ2-1; D could derive from TRBD1 or TRBD2 (5 bases each). Trimming took 8 bases from V and 7 from J, leaving 12 bases between them. The germline gives CDR1 SQVTM, CDR2 ANQGSEA. This CDR3 comprises 11 residues. In nucleotides, the CDR3 is TGCAGCCCAACGTGGGGGAATGAGCAGTTCTTC. This gives the protein CSPTWGNEQFF.

This clonotype came up a few times. The rearrangement links TRBV18 to TRBJ1-4; D possibly corresponds to TRBD1 (6 bases). Germline CDR1 reads KGHSH; CDR2 reads LQKENI. V gave up 1 base and J gave up 11 bases, with 14 bases separating them. CDR3 size: 14 residues. Here the CDR3 reads CASSPRDRQAKLFF. CDR3 nucleotide sequence: TGTGCCAGCTCACCACGGGACCGACAGGCGAAACTGTTTTTT.

This chain joins TRBV7-2 and TRBJ2-3; D is ambiguous. Germline CDR1 reads SGHTA; CDR2 reads FQGNSA. Deletions cut 1 base from V and 6 bases from J, with 8 bases between. The CDR3 is 13 residues long. The CDR3 DNA reads TGTGCCAGCAGCTTAGAGCGTTTGGATACGCAGTATTTT. This gives the protein CASSLERLDTQYF.